This T cell receptor beta chain was sequenced in a study of regulatory T cells in long-lasting Graves disease. Library construction for TCR beta used iRepertoire HTBI primers and Arm-PCR of CDR3 regions. TCRdb used MiXCR to reprocess the multiplex PCR reads, holding one entry per CDR3 protein. In the table there are 350,000 to 450,000 distinct CDR3 sequences, 15% of which are singletons. The table lists this clonotype with many counts. The time point is: newly diagnosed GD, antithyroid drugs for less than 3 months. TCR sequences were obtained from RNA taken from PBMCs. These same records also appear under a second study, on T cells in Graves' hyperthyroidism and ophthalmopathy.

Material: peripheral blood mononuclear cells (PBMCs), obtained at new diagnosis, from a patient treated with antithyroid drugs. This sequence originates from a woman in her forties with Graves disease.

Here the CDR3 DNA reads TGTGCCAGCAGCTCCCGGACAGACAATGAGCAGTTCTTC. Protein product: CASSSRTDNEQFF. V gene TRBV7-3 combines with J gene TRBJ2-1; weak D call: TRBD1 (6 bases). This CDR3 region has 13 residues. Germline CDR1 and CDR2: SGHTA and FQGTGA. Trimming stripped 4 bases from V and 5 bases from J, with 9 bases between.